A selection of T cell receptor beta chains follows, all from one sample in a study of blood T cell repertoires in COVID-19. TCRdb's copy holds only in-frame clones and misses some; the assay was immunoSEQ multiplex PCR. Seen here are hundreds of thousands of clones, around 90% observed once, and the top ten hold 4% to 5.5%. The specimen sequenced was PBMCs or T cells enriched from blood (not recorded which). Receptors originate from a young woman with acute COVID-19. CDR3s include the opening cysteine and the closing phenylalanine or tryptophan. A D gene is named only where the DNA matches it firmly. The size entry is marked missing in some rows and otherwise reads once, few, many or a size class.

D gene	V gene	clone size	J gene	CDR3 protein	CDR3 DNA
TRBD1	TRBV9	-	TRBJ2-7	CASSPSQGELPYEQYF	TGTGCCAGCAGCCCCAGTCAGGGGGAACTCCCCTACGAGCAGTACTTC
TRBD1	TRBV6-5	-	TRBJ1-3	CASSYGQGWNTIYF	TGTGCCAGCAGCTACGGACAGGGATGGAACACCATATATTTT
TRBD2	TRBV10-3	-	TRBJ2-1	CATRLAGSYNEQFF	TGTGCCACCCGACTAGCGGGGTCCTACAATGAGCAGTTCTTC
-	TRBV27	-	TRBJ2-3	CASRRGTDTQYF	TGTGCCAGCAGGCGCGGCACAGATACGCAGTATTTT
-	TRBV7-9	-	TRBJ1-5	CASSLTGSGQPQHF	TGTGCCAGCAGCTTGACCGGGTCCGGTCAGCCCCAGCATTTT
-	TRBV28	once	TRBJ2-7	CASRREIFYEQYF	TGTGCCAGCAGGAGGGAGATATTCTACGAGCAGTACTTC
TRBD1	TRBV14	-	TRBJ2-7	CASSRTGTGGAGSEQYF	TGTGCCAGCAGCCGCACCGGGACAGGGGGCGCCGGGTCCGAGCAGTACTTC
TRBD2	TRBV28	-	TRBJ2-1	CASLAGDGEQFF	TGTGCCAGCCTTGCGGGGGACGGTGAGCAGTTCTTC
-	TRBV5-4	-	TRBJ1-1	CASSLAAGMNTEAFF	TGTGCCAGCAGCTTGGCTGCAGGGATGAACACTGAAGCTTTCTTT
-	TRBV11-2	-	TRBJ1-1	CASSPDGGANTEAFF	TGTGCCAGCAGCCCCGACGGGGGGGCGAACACTGAAGCTTTCTTT
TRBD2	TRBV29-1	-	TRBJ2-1	CSVRAGANSYNEQFF	TGCAGCGTCCGAGCGGGAGCGAACTCCTACAATGAGCAGTTCTTC
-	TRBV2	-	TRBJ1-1	CASRLSSQNTEAFF	TGTGCCAGCCGCTTGTCGAGCCAGAACACTGAAGCTTTCTTT
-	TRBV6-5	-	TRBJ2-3	CASSTSGWHTQYF	TGTGCCAGCAGTACCTCGGGGTGGCATACGCAGTATTTT
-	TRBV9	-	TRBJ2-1	CASPRRHKLYNEQFF	TGTGCCAGCCCCCGGCGGCACAAATTGTACAATGAGCAGTTCTTC
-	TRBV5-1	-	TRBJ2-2	CASSWDFQNTGELFF	TGCGCCAGCAGCTGGGACTTCCAGAACACCGGGGAGCTGTTTTTT
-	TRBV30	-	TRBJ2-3	CAWSVGTVATDTQYF	TGTGCCTGGAGTGTAGGTACAGTGGCCACAGATACGCAGTATTTT
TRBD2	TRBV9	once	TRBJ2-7	CASGPPGAGGYEQYF	TGTGCCAGCGGCCCCCCAGGAGCGGGAGGGTACGAGCAGTACTTC
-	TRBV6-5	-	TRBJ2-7	CASSYGRPDISYEQYF	TGTGCCAGCAGTTACGGTCGGCCGGACATCTCCTACGAGCAGTACTTC
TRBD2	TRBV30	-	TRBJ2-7	CAWRRGTSGNYEQYF	TGTGCCTGGAGACGGGGGACTAGCGGAAACTACGAGCAGTACTTC
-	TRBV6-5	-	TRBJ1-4	CASSLTGTHSEKLFF	TGTGCCAGCAGTTTAACCGGGACACACTCTGAAAAACTGTTTTTT
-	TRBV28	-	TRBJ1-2	CASRLGGSRDYGYTF	TGTGCCAGCAGACTAGGGGGTTCCCGGGACTATGGCTACACCTTC
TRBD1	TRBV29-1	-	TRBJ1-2	CSVRDRGPYGYTF	TGCAGCGTACGGGACAGGGGCCCTTATGGCTACACCTTC
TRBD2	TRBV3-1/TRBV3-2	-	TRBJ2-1	CASSIAGGGNEQFF	TGTGCCAGCAGCATAGCGGGAGGGGGCAATGAGCAGTTCTTC
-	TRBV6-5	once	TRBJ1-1	CASTKPPGNTEAFF	TGTGCCAGCACTAAACCCCCCGGGAACACTGAAGCTTTCTTT
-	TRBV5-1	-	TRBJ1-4	CASSSVSTNEKLFF	TGCGCCAGCAGCTCGGTTTCAACTAATGAAAAACTGTTTTTT
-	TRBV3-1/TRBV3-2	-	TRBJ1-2	CASSQDTRRGYTF	TGTGCCAGCAGCCAAGATACCCGGAGGGGCTACACCTTC
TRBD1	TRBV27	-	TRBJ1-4	CASSLFTGVLPKATNEKLFF	TGTGCCAGCAGTTTATTTACAGGGGTTCTACCGAAGGCCACTAATGAAAAACTGTTTTTT
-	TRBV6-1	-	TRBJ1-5	CASSEGQGNQPQHF	TGTGCCAGCAGTGAAGGACAGGGCAATCAGCCCCAGCATTTT
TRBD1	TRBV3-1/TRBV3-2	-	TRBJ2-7	CASSPQTGGLFEQYF	TGTGCCAGCAGCCCGCAGACAGGGGGCTTATTTGAGCAGTACTTC
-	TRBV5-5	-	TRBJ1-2	CASSPLTDGYTF	TGTGCCAGCAGCCCACTGACAGATGGCTACACCTTC
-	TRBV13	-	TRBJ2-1	CASSLSAGSSYNEQFF	TGTGCCAGCAGCTTAAGTGCGGGCAGCTCCTACAATGAGCAGTTCTTC
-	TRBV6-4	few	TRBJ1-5	CASKRCLDQPQHF	TGTGCCAGCAAGAGGTGTTTGGATCAGCCCCAGCATTTT
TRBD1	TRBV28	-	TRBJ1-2	CASMRVGQGLTNYGYTF	TGTGCCAGCATGAGGGTGGGACAGGGGCTAACTAACTATGGCTACACCTTC